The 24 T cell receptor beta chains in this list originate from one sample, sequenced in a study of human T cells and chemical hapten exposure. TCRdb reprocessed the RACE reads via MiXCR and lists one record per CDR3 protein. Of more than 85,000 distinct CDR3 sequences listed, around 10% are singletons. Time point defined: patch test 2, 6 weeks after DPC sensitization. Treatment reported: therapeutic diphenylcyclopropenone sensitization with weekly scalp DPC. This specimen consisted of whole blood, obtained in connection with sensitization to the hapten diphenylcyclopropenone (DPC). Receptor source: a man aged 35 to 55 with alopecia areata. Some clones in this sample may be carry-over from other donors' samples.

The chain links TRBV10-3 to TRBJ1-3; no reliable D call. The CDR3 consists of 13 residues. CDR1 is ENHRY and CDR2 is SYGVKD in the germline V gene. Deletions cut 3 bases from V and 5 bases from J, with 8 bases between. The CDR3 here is CAISDAGRNTIYF. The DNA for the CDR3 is TGTGCCATCAGTGATGCTGGGCGAAACACCATATATTTT.

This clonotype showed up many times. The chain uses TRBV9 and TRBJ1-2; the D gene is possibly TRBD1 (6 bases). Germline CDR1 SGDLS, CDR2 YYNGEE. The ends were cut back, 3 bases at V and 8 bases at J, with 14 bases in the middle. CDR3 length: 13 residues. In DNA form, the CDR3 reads TGTGCCAGCAGCGGACCACAGGGTCGCGGCTACACCTTC. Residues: CASSGPQGRGYTF.

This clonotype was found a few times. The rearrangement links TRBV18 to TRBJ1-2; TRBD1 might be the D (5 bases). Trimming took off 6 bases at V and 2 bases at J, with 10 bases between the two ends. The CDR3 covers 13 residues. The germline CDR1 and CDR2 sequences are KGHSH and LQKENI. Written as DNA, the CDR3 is TGTGCCAGCTCGGCCGGGACCAACTATGGCTACACCTTC. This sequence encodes CASSAGTNYGYTF.

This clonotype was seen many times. The CDR3 loop is CASSQDSGTGGELFF. CDR3 DNA: TGTGCCAGCAGCCAGGATAGCGGGACGGGCGGGGAGCTGTTTTTT. The chain uses TRBV7-8 and TRBJ2-2; TRBD2 matches at 8 bases. V lost 5 bases and J lost 7; bases outside the gene matches: 9. The CDR3 totals 15 residues. From germline, CDR1 is SGHVS and CDR2 FQNEAQ.

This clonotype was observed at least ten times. CDR3 in DNA: TGCAGCCTGGGACAGGACTATGGCTACACCTTC. As protein: CSLGQDYGYTF. The chain has TRBV29-1 and TRBJ1-2; 8 positions match TRBD1. The junction had 2 bases not matched to a gene; V was cut back by 8 bases and J by 3 bases. Germline V gene sequence: CDR1 SQVTM, CDR2 ANQGSEA. The CDR3 totals 11 residues.

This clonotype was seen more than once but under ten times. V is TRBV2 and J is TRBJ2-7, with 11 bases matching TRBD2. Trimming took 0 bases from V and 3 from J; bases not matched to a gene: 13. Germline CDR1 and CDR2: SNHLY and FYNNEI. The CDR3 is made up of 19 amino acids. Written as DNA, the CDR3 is TGTGCCAGCAGTGAAGCCCCGATACCGGGACTAGCGGTTCTCTACGAGCAGTACGTC. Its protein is CASSEAPIPGLAVLYEQYV.

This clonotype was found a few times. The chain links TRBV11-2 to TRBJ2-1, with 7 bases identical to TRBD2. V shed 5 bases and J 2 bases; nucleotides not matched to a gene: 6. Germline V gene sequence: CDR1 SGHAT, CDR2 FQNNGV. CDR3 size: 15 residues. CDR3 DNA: TGTGCCAGCAGCCACGGACTAGTTACCTACAATGAGCAGTTCTTC. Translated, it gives CASSHGLVTYNEQFF.

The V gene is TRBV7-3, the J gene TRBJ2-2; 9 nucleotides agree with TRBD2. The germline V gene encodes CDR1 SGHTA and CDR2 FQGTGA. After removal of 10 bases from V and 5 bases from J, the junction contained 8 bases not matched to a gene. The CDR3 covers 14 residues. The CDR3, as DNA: TGTGCCACATCTAGCGGGATTTTGACCGGGGAGCTGTTTTTT. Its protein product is CATSSGILTGELFF.

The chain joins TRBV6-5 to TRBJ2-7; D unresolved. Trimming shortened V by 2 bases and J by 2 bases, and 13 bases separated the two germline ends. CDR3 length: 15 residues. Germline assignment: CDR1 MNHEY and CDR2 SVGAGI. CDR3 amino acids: CASSYSAAQTYEQYF. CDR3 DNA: TGTGCCAGCAGTTACAGCGCAGCCCAGACCTACGAGCAGTACTTC.

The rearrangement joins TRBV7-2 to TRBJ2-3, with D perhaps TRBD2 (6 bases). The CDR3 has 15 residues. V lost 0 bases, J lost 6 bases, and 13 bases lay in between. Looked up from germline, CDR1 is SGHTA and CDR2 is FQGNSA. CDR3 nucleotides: TGTGCCAGCAGCTTAGCGGAGGGGTCCCTCGATACGCAGTATTTT. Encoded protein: CASSLAEGSLDTQYF.

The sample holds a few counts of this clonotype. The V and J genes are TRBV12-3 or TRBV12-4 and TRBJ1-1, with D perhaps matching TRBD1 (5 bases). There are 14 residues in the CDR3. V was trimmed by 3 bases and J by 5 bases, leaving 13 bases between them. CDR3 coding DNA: TGTGCCAGCAGTTTTCGGGGCGGGGGAACTGAAGCTTTCTTT. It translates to CASSFRGGGTEAFF.

The CDR3 DNA follows: TGTGCCAGCAGCTTACGGGGACAGGCGGGAGAAACGCAGTATTTT. As protein: CASSLRGQAGETQYF. The chain recombines TRBV7-2 with TRBJ2-3; weak D call: TRBD1 (8 bases). V gave up 2 bases and J gave up 9 bases, with 18 bases separating them. Germline assignment: CDR1 SGHTA and CDR2 FQGNSA. CDR3 length: 15 amino acids.

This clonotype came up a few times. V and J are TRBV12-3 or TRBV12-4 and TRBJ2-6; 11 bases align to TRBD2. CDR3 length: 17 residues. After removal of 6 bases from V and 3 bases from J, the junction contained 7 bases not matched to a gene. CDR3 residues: CASSHSGRASGANVLTF. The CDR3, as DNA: TGTGCCAGCAGCCATAGCGGGAGGGCCAGTGGGGCCAACGTCCTGACTTTC.

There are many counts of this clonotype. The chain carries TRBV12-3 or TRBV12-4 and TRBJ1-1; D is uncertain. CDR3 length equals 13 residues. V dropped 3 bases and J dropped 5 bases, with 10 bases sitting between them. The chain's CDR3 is CASSFGMQTEAFF. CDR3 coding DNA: TGTGCCAGCAGTTTTGGCATGCAAACTGAAGCTTTCTTT.

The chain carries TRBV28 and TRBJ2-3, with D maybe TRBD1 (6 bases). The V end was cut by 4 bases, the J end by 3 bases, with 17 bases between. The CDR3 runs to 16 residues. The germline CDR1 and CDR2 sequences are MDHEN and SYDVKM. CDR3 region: CASSSPTIQGTDTQYF. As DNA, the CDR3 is TGTGCCAGCAGTTCCCCTACCATACAGGGAACAGATACGCAGTATTTT.

The CDR3 region has the DNA TGTGCCAGTAGTGCCCGGACAGGGTCTGGAAACACCATATATTTT. Translation gives CASSARTGSGNTIYF. This chain connects TRBV19 to TRBJ1-3; 8 nucleotides align to TRBD1. V gave up 5 bases and J gave up 1 base; unmatched junction bases: 4. This CDR3 has 15 amino acids. CDR1 LNHDA and CDR2 SQIVND come from the germline V gene (reference sequence).

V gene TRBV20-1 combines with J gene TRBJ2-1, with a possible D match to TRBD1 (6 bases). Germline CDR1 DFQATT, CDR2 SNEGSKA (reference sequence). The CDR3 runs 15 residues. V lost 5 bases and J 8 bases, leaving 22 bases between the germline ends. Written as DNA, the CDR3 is TGCAGTGCTCCCCTCGCAGGGGCCGCTGTAGATGAGCAGTTCTTC. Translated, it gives CSAPLAGAAVDEQFF.

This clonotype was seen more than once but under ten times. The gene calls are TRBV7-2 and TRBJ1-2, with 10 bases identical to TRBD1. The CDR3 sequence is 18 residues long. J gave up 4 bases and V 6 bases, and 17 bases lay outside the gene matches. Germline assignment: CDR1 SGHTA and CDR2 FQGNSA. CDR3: CASSLTRDRGTGPYGYTF. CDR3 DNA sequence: TGTGCCAGCAGTCTCACCCGGGACAGGGGAACCGGTCCCTATGGCTACACCTTC.

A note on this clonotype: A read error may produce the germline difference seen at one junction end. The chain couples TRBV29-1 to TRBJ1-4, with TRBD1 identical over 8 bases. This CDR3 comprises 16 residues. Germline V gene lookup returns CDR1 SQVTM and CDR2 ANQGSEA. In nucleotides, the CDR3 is TGCAGCGCTGAAGATCCCCACAGGGGGTGGGGTGAAAAACTGTTTTTT. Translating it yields CSAEDPHRGWGEKLFF.

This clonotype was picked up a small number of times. CDR3 region: CSASVGGPGETQYF. The CDR3 DNA reads as TGCAGTGCTTCGGTCGGGGGTCCTGGAGAGACCCAGTACTTC. V and J are TRBV20-1 and TRBJ2-5; D might be TRBD2 (6 bases). The ends were cut back, 5 bases at V and 4 bases at J, with 17 bases in the middle. The germline gives CDR1 DFQATT, CDR2 SNEGSKA (reference sequence). CDR3 length: 14 amino acids.

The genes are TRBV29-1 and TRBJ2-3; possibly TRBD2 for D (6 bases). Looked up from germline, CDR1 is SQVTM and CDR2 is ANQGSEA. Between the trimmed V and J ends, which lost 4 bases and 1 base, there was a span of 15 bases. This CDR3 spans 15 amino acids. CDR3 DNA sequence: TGCAGCGTTGTGGATGCGGGACTGGGCACAGATACGCAGTATTTT. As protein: CSVVDAGLGTDTQYF.

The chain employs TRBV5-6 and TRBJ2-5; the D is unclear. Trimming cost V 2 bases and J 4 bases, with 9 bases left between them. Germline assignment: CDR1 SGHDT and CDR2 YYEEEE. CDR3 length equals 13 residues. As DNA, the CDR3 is TGTGCCAGCAGCTTAGGTCACCCAGAGACCCAGTACTTC. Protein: CASSLGHPETQYF.

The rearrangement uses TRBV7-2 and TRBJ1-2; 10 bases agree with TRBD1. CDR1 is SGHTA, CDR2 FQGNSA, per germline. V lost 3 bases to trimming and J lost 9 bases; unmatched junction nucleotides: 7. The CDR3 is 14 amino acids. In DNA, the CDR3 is TGTGCCAGCAGCTTTACTGGACAGGGGGGAAGCTACACCTTC. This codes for CASSFTGQGGSYTF.

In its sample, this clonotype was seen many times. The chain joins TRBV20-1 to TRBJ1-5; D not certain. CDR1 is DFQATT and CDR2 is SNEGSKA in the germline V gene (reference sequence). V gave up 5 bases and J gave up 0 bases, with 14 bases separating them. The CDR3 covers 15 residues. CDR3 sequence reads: CSASSDQVSNQPQHF. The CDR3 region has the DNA TGCAGTGCTTCCTCGGACCAGGTTAGCAATCAGCCCCAGCATTTT.